The entry below gives a single TCR beta chain sequence along with its context. Its specificity is unknown. After pathologic assessment, macro-dissection selected premalignant or tumor cells for extraction. Only in-frame clones appear in the TCRdb table, and some are missing; sequencing was by immunoSEQ multiplex PCR. Of 9,500 to 15,000 clones in the sample, more than 70% were seen once. The entry originates in a study of immune evolution from preneoplasia to lung adenocarcinoma. Study-wide results and caveats: Top clone frequencies peaked in normal lung, apparently declining through invasive adenocarcinoma.

The CDR3 spans 15 residues. Trimming removed 1 base from V and 5 bases from J, with 16 bases in between. The germline gives CDR1 SGHNT, CDR2 YYREEE (reference sequence). The chain recombines TRBV5-4 with TRBJ2-7; D perhaps matches TRBD2 (5 bases). The sequenced sample consisted of FFPE tissue from an adenomatous hyperplasia lung lesion. Sample subset: atypical adenomatous hyperplasia (AAH), lung preneoplasia. This TCR came from a person aged 45 to 69 with lung adenocarcinoma. The CDR3 protein is CASSLLGGSNHEQYF. In DNA form, the CDR3 reads TGTGCCAGCAGCTTGTTGGGTGGGAGTAACCACGAGCAGTACTTC.